A single sample gave rise to the 26 T cell receptor beta chains below, sequenced in a study of patients with pleural tuberculosis. In TCRdb, the reads were re-called with MiXCR into one record per CDR3 protein. This table holds under 30,000 distinct CDR3 sequences, over 15% found once. Material: peripheral blood. The source of these receptors is a human donor with pleural tuberculosis.

This clonotype was found a few times. The genes are TRBV5-6 and TRBJ2-1; D not certain. Trimming cost V 4 bases and J 9 bases, with 14 bases left between them. Germline V gives CDR1 SGHDT, CDR2 YYEEEE. The CDR3 sequence is 13 residues long. CDR3 amino acids: CASSLGPTGEQFF. CDR3 DNA: TGTGCCAGCAGCCTCGGACCCACGGGTGAGCAGTTCTTC.

This clonotype was seen a handful of times. This chain links TRBV11-1 with TRBJ2-3; the match to TRBD2 covers 10 bases. This CDR3 has 15 amino acids. J gave up 0 bases and V 5 bases, and 2 bases lay outside the gene matches. The germline CDR1 and CDR2 sequences are SGHAT and FQDESV (reference sequence). CDR3 sequence: CASSGLAESTDTQYF. The CDR3 DNA reads as TGTGCCAGCAGCGGACTAGCGGAGAGCACAGATACGCAGTATTTT.

This clonotype is classed as medium-sized. The rearrangement uses TRBV7-9 and TRBJ1-1, with D hard to call. The V end lost 0 bases, the J end lost 3 bases, and 8 bases lay between the germline ends. CDR3 length: 14 residues. Germline V CDR1 and CDR2: SEHNR, FQNEAQ (reference sequence). The DNA of the CDR3 is TGTGCCAGCAGCTTAGCGCTGACGGACACTGAAGCTTTCTTT. Amino acids: CASSLALTDTEAFF.

This clonotype showed up many times. This chain links TRBV27 with TRBJ2-7; TRBD2 matches 8 bases. Germline V gene data show CDR1 as MNHEY and CDR2 as SMNVEV (reference sequence). The V and J ends lost 8 bases and 5 bases, in that order; junction bases with no gene match: 14. This CDR3 contains 15 residues. This CDR3 reads CASLPLSRGAHEQYF. CDR3 DNA: TGTGCCAGCCTTCCTCTATCGCGGGGGGCACACGAGCAGTACTTC.

As to this clonotype: Just one base apart from a much larger clone, this may be a read error. The genes are TRBV5-1 and TRBJ1-1; D unresolved. Between the trimmed V and J ends, which lost 3 bases and 9 bases, there was a span of 9 bases. Germline values: CDR1 SGHRS, CDR2 YFSETQ. This CDR3 comprises 11 residues. CDR3 protein: CASSCGPKAFF. CDR3 DNA sequence: TGCGCCAGCAGCTGTGGACCGAAAGCTTTCTTT.

The chain recombines TRBV28 with TRBJ1-1; D is unclear. CDR1 is MDHEN and CDR2 is SYDVKM in the germline V gene. V shed 10 bases and J shed 0 bases, with 12 bases lying between them. The CDR3 spans 13 residues. The CDR3 sequence is CATTLPLNTEAFF. Here the CDR3 DNA reads TGTGCCACAACATTACCCTTGAACACTGAAGCTTTCTTT.

The sample holds many counts of this clonotype. The CDR3: CASSQFRTGGNEQYF. The CDR3 DNA follows: TGCGCCAGCAGCCAATTTCGGACAGGGGGCAACGAGCAGTACTTC. The chain has TRBV4-3 and TRBJ2-7; TRBD1 matches 11 bases. After removal of 2 bases from V and 5 bases from J, the junction contained 5 bases not matched to a gene. From germline, CDR1 is LGHNA and CDR2 YSLEER. The CDR3 runs to 15 residues.

This clonotype was seen ten or more times. V is TRBV3-1 and J is TRBJ2-7; D gene uncertain. Deletions cut 0 bases from V and 3 bases from J, with 0 bases between. The CDR3 extends over 11 amino acids. Germline values: CDR1 LGHDT, CDR2 YNNKEL (reference sequence). CDR3 in DNA: TGTGCCAGCAGCCAAGACTACGAGCAGTACTTC. Its translation: CASSQDYEQYF.

This rearrangement joins TRBV6-2 or TRBV6-3 to TRBJ1-4; 7 bases fit TRBD1. Germline loops: CDR1 MNHEY, CDR2 SVGEGT. After removal of 6 bases from V and 4 bases from J, the junction contained 11 bases not matched to a gene. The CDR3 is 16 residues long. The CDR3 here is CASRKPRDSGNEKLFF. The CDR3 coding sequence is TGTGCCAGCAGAAAGCCCCGGGACAGCGGTAATGAAAAACTGTTTTTT.

This clonotype was seen repeatedly, ten times or more. This chain connects TRBV19 to TRBJ1-5, with a weak D call TRBD1 (5 bases). Germline CDR1 and CDR2: LNHDA and SQIVND (reference sequence). CDR3 length equals 14 residues. With 8 bases removed from V and 5 bases from J, the gap between germline ends came to 16 bases. The CDR3 here is CASGDASKYQPQHF. The CDR3 nucleotides read TGTGCCAGTGGGGACGCTTCGAAATATCAGCCCCAGCATTTT.

This clonotype was detected many times. The chain couples TRBV10-3 to TRBJ1-4, with D unresolved. The germline CDR1 and CDR2 sequences are ENHRY and SYGVKD. This CDR3 has 13 residues. V gave up 4 bases and J gave up 3 bases, with 6 bases separating them. CDR3 bases: TGTGCCATCAGTGCGGCAGCTAATGAAAAACTGTTTTTT. Encoded protein: CAISAAANEKLFF.

This clonotype was counted many times. The rearrangement links TRBV9 to TRBJ1-3; no clear D gene. In germline, CDR1 is SGDLS, CDR2 YYNGEE. There are 13 residues in the CDR3. V lost 3 bases, J lost 3 bases, and 7 bases lay in between. The CDR3 DNA reads as TGTGCCAGCAGCGCTTTTAATGGAAACACCATATATTTT. It yields the protein CASSAFNGNTIYF.

As concerns this clonotype: A read error may explain this, as a much larger clone is one base away. The chain has TRBV12-3 or TRBV12-4 and TRBJ1-2, with TRBD1 matching 7 bases. This CDR3 is 13 amino acids long. CDR3 amino acids: CASSFVGGYGHTF. The CDR3 region has the DNA TGTGCCAGCAGTTTTGTAGGGGGCTATGGCCACACCTTC.

Concerning this clonotype itself: A read error is possible here, since a much larger clone lies one base away. J is TRBJ2-5 and V is TRBV29-1, with D hard to call. This CDR3 is built from 14 residues. Germline CDR1 SQVTM, CDR2 ANQGSEA. The CDR3 is CSVDRRMNLEAQYF. CDR3 nucleotides: TGCAGCGTTGATCGTCGGATGAACTTAGAGGCCCAGTACTTC.

Notes on this clonotype: The junction departs from the called germline gene at one end, perhaps through a read error. The rearrangement links TRBV6-1 to TRBJ1-1, with a weak D call TRBD1 (5 bases). Germline lookup yields CDR1 MNHNS and CDR2 SASEGT. This CDR3 region has 11 residues. In DNA form, the CDR3 reads TGTGCCGGCAGCCCCGGGACTGGAGCTTTCTTT. Translating it yields CAGSPGTGAFF.

This clonotype occurred many times. This rearrangement joins TRBV11-3 to TRBJ2-7; 7 positions match TRBD1. Germline CDR1 is SGHNT and CDR2 is YENEEA. The CDR3 totals 14 residues. With V trimmed by 4 bases and J by 1 base, 4 bases remained unmatched. The CDR3: CASSSRDSSYEQYF. The CDR3 coding sequence is TGTGCCAGCAGCTCAAGGGACAGTTCCTACGAGCAGTACTTC. Full variable domain (rest looked up from reference TRBV11-3 and TRBJ2-7): EAGVVQSPRYKIIEKKQPVAFWCNPISGHNTLYWYLQNLGQGPELLIRYENEEAVDDSQLPKDRFSAERLKGVDSTLKIQPAELGDSAVYLCASSSRDSSYEQYFGPGTRLTVT.

Ten or more counts support this clonotype. The chain has TRBV3-1 and TRBJ2-7; D tentatively fits TRBD1 or TRBD2 (7 bases each). Germline V gene data show CDR1 as LGHDT and CDR2 as YNNKEL (reference sequence). The CDR3 spans 13 residues. The V gene lost 2 bases and the J gene lost 4 bases, with 9 bases spanning the gap. CDR3 DNA: TGTGCCAGCAGCCAACAGGGGGGGTACGAGCAGTACTTC. Protein sequence: CASSQQGGYEQYF.

This chain joins TRBV20-1 and TRBJ2-7; perhaps D is TRBD1 or TRBD2 (5 bases each). V was cut by 6 bases and J by 6 bases, with 18 bases left in between. This CDR3 has 13 amino acids. CDR1 is DFQATT and CDR2 is SNEGSKA in the germline V gene (reference sequence). CDR3 amino acids: CSAAPGAGSEQYF. The CDR3 DNA reads TGCAGTGCCGCGCCTGGGGCAGGGAGCGAGCAGTACTTC.

This clonotype was counted at least ten times. V usage is TRBV28 and J usage is TRBJ2-4; the D is unclear. Per the germline V gene, CDR1 is MDHEN and CDR2 is SYDVKM. The germline V and J ends were trimmed by 5 bases and 0 bases, with 14 bases remaining between them. The CDR3 covers 16 residues. CDR3 DNA sequence: TGTGCCAGCAGTACAGCCCCAGACATAGCCAAAAACATTCAGTACTTC. Its protein product is CASSTAPDIAKNIQYF.

This clonotype was seen ten or more times. The chain employs TRBV12-3 or TRBV12-4 and TRBJ2-3, with 9 positions matching TRBD1. V dropped 4 bases and J dropped 2; count of bases not matched to a gene: 10. CDR3 size: 17 residues. In DNA form, the CDR3 reads TGTGCCAGCAGTTACGCTTGGACAGGGGCCTCCACAGATACGCAGTATTTT. Amino acids: CASSYAWTGASTDTQYF.

This clonotype has only one observation. The V and J genes are TRBV28 and TRBJ2-1; TRBD2 is a possible D gene (6 bases). Germline loops: CDR1 MDHEN, CDR2 SYDVKM. CDR3 length: 14 amino acids. Trimming left V 2 bases short and J 7 bases short, with 12 bases between. The CDR3 coding sequence is TGTGCCAGCAGTTTAGCGGGGCGTATGAATGAGCAGTTCTTC. Its protein product is CASSLAGRMNEQFF.

There are many counts of this clonotype. The chain is built from TRBV24-1 and TRBJ2-1; 9 bases line up with TRBD1. Trimming removed 3 bases from V and 6 bases from J; junction bases left unmatched: 5. The CDR3 loop spans 15 amino acids. CDR1 KGHDR and CDR2 SFDVKD come from the germline V gene. CDR3 residues: CATSDLNRGPNEQFF. CDR3 nucleotide sequence: TGTGCCACCAGTGATCTCAACAGGGGGCCCAATGAGCAGTTCTTC.

In its sample, this clonotype was seen many times. The germline gene is not matched at one end of the junction; a read error may be the cause. CDR3 in amino acids: CASSLPQGTQYF. The CDR3 DNA sequence: TGTGCCAGCAGCTTACCCCAAGGGACCCAGTACTTC. The genes are TRBV7-9 and TRBJ2-5; D gene ambiguous. The CDR3 loop spans 12 amino acids. The germline CDR1 and CDR2 sequences are SEHNR and FQNEAQ (reference sequence).

In this sample, this clonotype turned up many times. V gene TRBV29-1 combines with J gene TRBJ1-3; D remains ambiguous. Germline-derived CDR1 and CDR2 are SQVTM and ANQGSEA. CDR3 length: 12 amino acids. DNA of the CDR3: TGCAGTGGAGGGAGCTCTGGAAACACCATATATTTT. It is translated as CSGGSSGNTIYF.

This clonotype was counted many times. J is TRBJ1-3 and V is TRBV9, with unresolved D. Trimming pared 4 bases from V and 3 bases from J, leaving 11 bases between. This CDR3 is built from 14 residues. Germline loops: CDR1 SGDLS, CDR2 YYNGEE. The CDR3 reads CASSPWAIGNTIYF. CDR3 nucleotides: TGTGCCAGCAGCCCCTGGGCCATTGGAAACACCATATATTTT.

This clonotype was picked up many times. The chain has TRBV6-1 and TRBJ2-2; D unresolved. CDR3 length equals 14 residues. Per the germline V gene, CDR1 is MNHNS and CDR2 is SASEGT. Trimming took off 5 bases at V and 6 bases at J, with 13 bases between the two ends. Here the CDR3 reads CASSRKKAAGELFF. The CDR3 bases are TGTGCCAGCAGTCGCAAAAAGGCAGCCGGGGAGCTGTTTTTT.